The TCR beta chain described here comes from a study of blood T cell repertoires in COVID-19. Study background: Sites across the United States, Italy and Spain contributed samples from acute and convalescent COVID-19.

There are 14 residues in the CDR3. V shed 6 bases and J 6 bases; nucleotides not matched to a gene: 11. CDR1 and CDR2 from the germline V gene are SQVTM and ANQGSEA. Original processing notes: By means of reference gene primer amplification, nucleated cell counts were estimated. This table comes from immunoSEQ multiplex PCR, and its TCRdb copy is limited to in-frame clones, with some not included. V and J calls and clone size are given by that table; D and trimming were obtained from the DNA. The sample has 280,000 or so clones, approximately 90% seen once; the top ten hold over 6%. Sequenced input: peripheral blood. The chain carries TRBV29-1 and TRBJ1-1; 9 bases agree with TRBD1. The receptor was derived from a woman in her twenties or thirties who had recovered from COVID-19. The CDR3 reads CSVRPGTGIAEAFF. CDR3 nucleotide sequence: TGCAGCGTCCGTCCCGGGACAGGGATCGCTGAAGCTTTCTTT.